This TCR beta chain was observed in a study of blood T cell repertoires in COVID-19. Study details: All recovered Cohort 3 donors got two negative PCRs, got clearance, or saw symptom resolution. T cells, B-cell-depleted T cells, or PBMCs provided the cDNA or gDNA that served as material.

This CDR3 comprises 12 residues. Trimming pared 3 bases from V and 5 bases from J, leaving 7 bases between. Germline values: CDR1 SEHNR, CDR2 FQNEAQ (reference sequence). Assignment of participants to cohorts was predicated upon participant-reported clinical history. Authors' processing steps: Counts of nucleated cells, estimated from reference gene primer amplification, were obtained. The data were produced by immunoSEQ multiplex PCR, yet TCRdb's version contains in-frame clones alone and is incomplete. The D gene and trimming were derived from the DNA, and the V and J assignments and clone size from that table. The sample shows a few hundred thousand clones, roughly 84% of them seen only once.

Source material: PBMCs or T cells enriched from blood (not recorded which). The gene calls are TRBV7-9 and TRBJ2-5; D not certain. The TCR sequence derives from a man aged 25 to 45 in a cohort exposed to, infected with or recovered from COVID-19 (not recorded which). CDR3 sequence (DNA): TGTGCCAGCAGCTTCGCCAGGGAGACCCAGTACTTC. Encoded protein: CASSFARETQYF.